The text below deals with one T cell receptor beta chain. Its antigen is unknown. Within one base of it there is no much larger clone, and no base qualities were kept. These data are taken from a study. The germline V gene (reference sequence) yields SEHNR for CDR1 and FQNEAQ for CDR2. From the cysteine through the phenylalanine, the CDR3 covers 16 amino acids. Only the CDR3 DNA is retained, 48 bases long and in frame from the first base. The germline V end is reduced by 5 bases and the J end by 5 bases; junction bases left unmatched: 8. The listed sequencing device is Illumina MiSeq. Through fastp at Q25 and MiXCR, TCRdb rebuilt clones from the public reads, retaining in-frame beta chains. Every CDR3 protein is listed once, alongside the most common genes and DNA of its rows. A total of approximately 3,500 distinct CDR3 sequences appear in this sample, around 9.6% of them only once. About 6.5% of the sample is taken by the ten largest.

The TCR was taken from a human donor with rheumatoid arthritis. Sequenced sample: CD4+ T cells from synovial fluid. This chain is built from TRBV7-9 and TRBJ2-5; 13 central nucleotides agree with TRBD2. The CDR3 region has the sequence CASSPGTSGMGETQYF. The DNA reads TGTGCCAGCAGCCCCGGGACTAGCGGGATGGGGGAGACCCAGTACTTC. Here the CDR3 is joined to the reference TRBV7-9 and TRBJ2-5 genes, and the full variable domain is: DTGVSQNPRHKITKRGQNVTFRCDPISEHNRLYWYRQTLGQGPEFLTYFQNEAQLEKSRLLSDRFSAERPKGSFSTLEIQRTEQGDSAMYLCASSPGTSGMGETQYFGPGTRLLVL.